The 9 T cell receptor beta chains listed next were all sequenced from one sample in a study of blood T cell repertoires in COVID-19. Method: immunoSEQ multiplex PCR; TCRdb's copy keeps in-frame clones and lacks some. The sample includes around 180,000 clones, about 84% of them seen just once. Sequenced material: peripheral blood. The origin of the receptors is a human donor in a cohort sampled during active COVID-19.

A few counts support this clone. The genes are TRBV10-1 and TRBJ1-6; TRBD1 might be the D (6 bases). The length of the CDR3 is 13 residues. The germline CDR1 and CDR2 sequences are WNHNN and SYGVQD (reference sequence). The V end was cut by 3 bases, the J end by 10 bases, with 10 bases between. CDR3 DNA sequence: TGCGCCAGCAGTGACGGACAGTTATCACCCCTCCACTTT. Protein sequence: CASSDGQLSPLHF.

The CDR3 spells CASSLKASNQPQHF. The CDR3, as DNA: TGTGCCAGCAGCTTAAAAGCCAGCAATCAGCCCCAGCATTTT. This chain links TRBV7-8 with TRBJ1-5, with D hard to call. The CDR3 covers 14 residues. V lost 2 bases, J lost 1 base, and 6 bases lay in between. Germline V lookup: CDR1 SGHVS, CDR2 FQNEAQ.

V usage is TRBV4-1 and J usage is TRBJ2-3; the match to TRBD2 covers 7 bases. The CDR3 consists of 17 residues. The J segment lost 1 base and the V segment lost 1 base, leaving 8 bases of the junction unmatched. Germline V gene sequence: CDR1 MGHRA, CDR2 YSYEKL. CDR3 sequence: CASSQVVLAEGTDTQYF. In DNA, the CDR3 is TGCGCCAGCAGCCAAGTCGTCCTAGCGGAAGGCACAGATACGCAGTATTTT.

This chain uses TRBV30 with TRBJ1-2; D gene unclear. This CDR3 has 14 amino acids. The germline gives CDR1 GTSNPN, CDR2 SVGIG (reference sequence). V lost 0 bases to trimming and J lost 6 bases, with 14 bases between them. The CDR3 DNA follows: TGTGCCTGGAGTGTCCCTCAGGCTGGCGATGGCTACACCTTC. Translated, it gives CAWSVPQAGDGYTF.

This clone has a handful of counts. The chain is built from TRBV12-5 and TRBJ1-5; perhaps TRBD1 as D (5 bases). Trimming stripped 1 base from V and 7 bases from J, with 14 bases between. The CDR3 has 15 amino acids. Per the germline V gene, CDR1 is LGHNT and CDR2 is FRNRAP. CDR3: CASGLEGQGDQPQHF. CDR3 sequence (DNA): TGTGCTAGTGGTTTGGAAGGCCAGGGTGACCAGCCCCAGCATTTT. The variable domain in full, with the rest retrieved from reference TRBV12-5 and TRBJ1-5, is DARVTQTPRHKVTEMGQEVTMRCQPILGHNTVFWYRQTMMQGLELLAYFRNRAPLDDSGMPKDRFSAEMPDATLATLKIQPSEPRDSAVYFCASGLEGQGDQPQHFGDGTRLSIL.

This chain joins TRBV5-1 and TRBJ1-4, with D perhaps TRBD1 (6 bases). Germline values: CDR1 SGHRS, CDR2 YFSETQ. The CDR3 is 16 amino acids. V lost 4 bases, J lost 4 bases, and 17 bases lay in between. Here the CDR3 reads CASSPAKTGINEKLFF. The CDR3 DNA sequence: TGCGCCAGCAGCCCAGCAAAAACAGGGATTAATGAAAAACTGTTTTTT.

The chain combines TRBV4-1 with TRBJ2-7; D possibly corresponds to TRBD1 (6 bases). The germline gives CDR1 MGHRA, CDR2 YSYEKL. The CDR3 is 16 amino acids. Trimming took off 0 bases at V and 5 bases at J, with 17 bases between the two ends. CDR3 coding DNA: TGCGCCAGCAGCCAAGATCCTAAGCCCACAGGGAACGAGCAGTACTTC. Translating it yields CASSQDPKPTGNEQYF.

J is TRBJ2-3 and V is TRBV27, with TRBD1 as a possible D gene (6 bases). V was clipped by 7 bases and J by 3 bases, with 14 bases between them. The germline V gene has CDR1 MNHEY and CDR2 SMNVEV (reference sequence). This CDR3 is 14 amino acids long. The CDR3 DNA is TGTGCCAGCAAGCTGACAGGCGGAACAGATACGCAGTATTTT. Translated, it gives CASKLTGGTDTQYF.

The chain is built from TRBV3-1 (or the pseudogene TRBV3-2) and TRBJ1-4; D remains ambiguous. This CDR3 has 16 residues. Germline CDR1 LGHDT, CDR2 YNNKEL (reference sequence). V lost 0 bases and J 3 bases, leaving 11 bases between the germline ends. CDR3 DNA: TGTGCCAGCAGCCAAGATATGCGGGCGGCTAATGAAAAACTGTTTTTT. Its protein is CASSQDMRAANEKLFF.